The 4 T cell receptor beta chains reported below all come from one sample, sequenced in a study of OX40 agonist ivuxolimab in advanced cancers. Sequencing used immunoSEQ multiplex PCR; TCRdb keeps in-frame clones, though not all of them. The table lists roughly 71,000 clones, about 87% of them singletons. Sequencing used CD4+ or CD8+ T cells sorted from blood, obtained in a trial of the OX40 agonist ivuxolimab. The source is an adult with an advanced solid tumor such as melanoma, head and neck, liver or kidney cancer.

The rearrangement links TRBV6-1 to TRBJ1-4; a weak D match, TRBD1 (5 bases). Germline V gene lookup returns CDR1 MNHNS and CDR2 SASEGT. Trimming took off 6 bases at V and 1 base at J, with 12 bases between the two ends. This CDR3 contains 15 residues. CDR3 amino acids: CASRPGSGTNEKLFF. The CDR3, as DNA: TGTGCCAGCAGGCCAGGGTCGGGAACTAATGAAAAACTGTTTTTT.

The chain uses TRBV28 and TRBJ1-2, with D possibly TRBD1 on 6 matching bases. With 6 bases removed from V and 8 bases from J, the gap between germline ends came to 19 bases. The length of the CDR3 is 14 residues. From germline, CDR1 is MDHEN and CDR2 SYDVKM. The chain's CDR3 is CASRYNSGAGGYTF. Written as DNA, the CDR3 is TGTGCCAGCAGATATAACTCAGGGGCAGGGGGCTACACCTTC.

The chain has TRBV30 and TRBJ1-2; D is ambiguous. V gave up 1 base and J gave up 4 bases, with 10 bases separating them. The CDR3 length is 13 residues. Germline V gene sequence: CDR1 GTSNPN, CDR2 SVGIG (reference sequence). Here the CDR3 reads CAWSGQQIYGYTF. The CDR3 region has the DNA TGTGCCTGGAGTGGGCAACAGATCTATGGCTACACCTTC. Full variable domain (outside the CDR3, taken from reference TRBV30 and TRBJ1-2): SQTIHQWPATLVQPVGSPLSLECTVEGTSNPNLYWYRQAAGRGLQLLFYSVGIGQISSEVPQNLSASRPQDRQFILSSKKLLLSDSGFYLCAWSGQQIYGYTFGSGTRLTVV.

This clone was picked up a small number of times. The V call is TRBV6-5, the J call TRBJ1-2, with TRBD1 matching 9 bases. Germline assignment: CDR1 MNHEY and CDR2 SVGAGI. J was trimmed by 7 bases and V by 10 bases; bases with no gene match: 7. This CDR3 spans 12 amino acids. CDR3 in DNA: TGTGCCACCGCGGACAGGGGAAGTGGCTACACCTTC. This gives the protein CATADRGSGYTF.